The 11 T cell receptor beta chains reported below all come from one sample, sequenced in a study of blood T cell repertoires in COVID-19. Measured with immunoSEQ multiplex PCR; TCRdb has only the in-frame clones, and not every one. The sample lists 150,000 to 200,000 clones, approximately 80% occurring once. The sequenced material came from peripheral blood. All receptors derive from a woman in her 40s with COVID-19, enrolled during active disease.

The chain is built from TRBV30 and TRBJ1-1; D gene uncertain. Germline lookup yields CDR1 GTSNPN and CDR2 SVGIG (reference sequence). V gave up 6 bases and J gave up 7 bases, with 3 bases separating them. This CDR3 comprises 8 residues. The CDR3, as DNA: TGTGCCTGTAATGAAGCTTTCTTT. It yields the protein CACNEAFF.

The chain carries TRBV2 and TRBJ1-2; D perhaps matches TRBD1 (5 bases). The CDR3 runs to 15 residues. CDR1 SNHLY and CDR2 FYNNEI come from the germline V gene. The V end lost 6 bases, the J end lost 1 base, and 15 bases lay between the germline ends. CDR3 in DNA: TGTGCCAGCAGAACTCCAGGGAGGGTTAACTATGGCTACACCTTC. This encodes CASRTPGRVNYGYTF.

The chain couples TRBV19 to TRBJ1-1, with a weak D call TRBD1 (5 bases). The ends were cut back, 5 bases at V and 4 bases at J, with 11 bases in the middle. This CDR3 region has 13 residues. Looked up from germline, CDR1 is LNHDA and CDR2 is SQIVND (reference sequence). The CDR3 protein is CASSSQGSTEAFF. The CDR3 DNA is TGTGCCAGTAGTTCTCAGGGTAGCACTGAAGCTTTCTTT.

The gene calls are TRBV6-1 and TRBJ1-6; possible D gene TRBD1, 5 bases. V was pared by 2 bases and J by 0 bases, with 17 bases between. The germline V gene has CDR1 MNHNS and CDR2 SASEGT. The CDR3 totals 19 residues. The DNA for the CDR3 is TGTGCCAGCAGTGAAACCGAAGGGGAGGGCAGCTCCTATAATTCACCCCTCCACTTT. Encoded protein: CASSETEGEGSSYNSPLHF.

V usage is TRBV2 and J usage is TRBJ2-1; a possible D gene is TRBD1 (6 bases). V was trimmed by 4 bases and J by 5 bases, leaving 18 bases between them. CDR3 length: 16 residues. The germline gives CDR1 SNHLY, CDR2 FYNNEI. CDR3 DNA sequence: TGTGCCAGCAGTGCGGGCGGAAGGGGGAGTCACAATGAGCAGTTCTTC. Translation gives CASSAGGRGSHNEQFF.

V gene TRBV29-1 combines with J gene TRBJ1-1, with 12 bases that match TRBD1. CDR3 length: 15 amino acids. CDR1 is SQVTM, CDR2 ANQGSEA, per germline. J was trimmed by 0 bases and V by 6 bases; bases with no gene match: 5. CDR3 sequence (DNA): TGCAGCGTCCCCGGGACAGGGGGCCTGAACACTGAAGCTTTCTTT. It codes for CSVPGTGGLNTEAFF.

The rearrangement joins TRBV14 to TRBJ2-1; TRBD2 matches at 7 bases. This CDR3 spans 16 amino acids. V shed 3 bases and J 3 bases; nucleotides not matched to a gene: 8. Germline loops: CDR1 SGHDN, CDR2 FVKESK. This CDR3 reads CASSHLSGDFYNEQFF. CDR3 coding DNA: TGTGCCAGCAGCCATTTGAGCGGGGATTTCTACAATGAGCAGTTCTTC.

The chain has TRBV9 and TRBJ2-1, with 10 bases identical to TRBD2. The CDR3 consists of 14 residues. V trimming: 4 bases; J trimming: 7 bases; junction bases outside the gene matches: 5. Germline CDR1 reads SGDLS; CDR2 reads YYNGEE. The CDR3 nucleotides are TGTGCCAGCAGCATGGGACTAGCGAAGAATGAGCAGTTCTTC. This translates into CASSMGLAKNEQFF.

About this clone: Other DNA sequences in the sample encode the same CDR3. J is TRBJ1-1 and V is TRBV2; D is perhaps TRBD1 (6 bases). The CDR3 has 15 residues. Germline V gene sequence: CDR1 SNHLY, CDR2 FYNNEI. Trimming stripped 2 bases from V and 2 bases from J, with 12 bases between. The CDR3, as DNA: TGTGCCAGCAGTGAATTTCAGGGGCGCAACACTGAAGCTTTCTTT. Translating gives CASSEFQGRNTEAFF.

This clone was observed once. This chain uses TRBV4-1 with TRBJ1-3; TRBD1 is a possible D gene (6 bases). This CDR3 spans 17 amino acids. Trimming stripped 1 base from V and 0 bases from J, with 13 bases between. CDR1 and CDR2 (germline): MGHRA, YSYEKL. CDR3 nucleotide sequence: TGCGCCAGCAGCCAAGTGCCAGGGGCCATCTCTGGAAACACCATATATTTT. This sequence encodes CASSQVPGAISGNTIYF.

The chain combines TRBV5-1 with TRBJ1-3, with 11 bases lining up with TRBD1. Germline V lookup: CDR1 SGHRS, CDR2 YFSETQ. V lost 0 bases to trimming and J lost 6 bases; unmatched junction nucleotides: 2. The CDR3 sequence is 15 residues long. The CDR3 DNA is TGCGCCAGCAGCTTGGGGACAGGGGGCTCAAACACCATATATTTT. It is translated as CASSLGTGGSNTIYF.